The rows below give T cell receptor beta chains drawn from one sample of a study of blood T cell repertoires in COVID-19. The repertoire was sequenced with immunoSEQ multiplex PCR; TCRdb's copy has only in-frame clones and lacks some. The sample consists of approximately 74,000 clones, over 75% of them appearing once. Input material: peripheral blood. The receptors originated from an older man with acute or convalescent COVID-19. The CDR3 runs from the conserved cysteine through the conserved F or W.

cdr3_length: 17; v_call: TRBV5-5; cdr3_aa: CASSLQYLGHRNTEAFF
cdr3_length: 12; v_call: TRBV19; cdr3_aa: CASSMGTGSYTF
cdr3_length: 14; v_call: TRBV3-1/TRBV3-2; cdr3_aa: CASSQAGLNEKLFF
cdr3_length: 17; v_call: TRBV18; cdr3_aa: CASSLNRQGTLQGEAFF
cdr3_length: 14; v_call: TRBV7-2; cdr3_aa: CASSLDNRPYEQYF
cdr3_length: 16; v_call: TRBV4-1; cdr3_aa: CASSPPSRQGNSPLHF
cdr3_length: 16; v_call: TRBV7-2; cdr3_aa: CASSSLGGASNQPQHF
cdr3_length: 15; v_call: TRBV5-4; cdr3_aa: CASSLAGGGLNEQFF
cdr3_length: 16; v_call: TRBV28; cdr3_aa: CASSITSVYSYNEQFF
cdr3_length: 14; v_call: TRBV27; cdr3_aa: CASSMSSGANVLTF
cdr3_length: 14; v_call: TRBV28; cdr3_aa: CASTRDRVGYGYTF
cdr3_length: 13; v_call: TRBV12-3/TRBV12-4; cdr3_aa: CASSFRVGQPQHF
cdr3_length: 15; v_call: TRBV11-2; cdr3_aa: CASSLAGGAYNEQFF
cdr3_length: 12; v_call: TRBV6-5; cdr3_aa: CASRRAASPLHF